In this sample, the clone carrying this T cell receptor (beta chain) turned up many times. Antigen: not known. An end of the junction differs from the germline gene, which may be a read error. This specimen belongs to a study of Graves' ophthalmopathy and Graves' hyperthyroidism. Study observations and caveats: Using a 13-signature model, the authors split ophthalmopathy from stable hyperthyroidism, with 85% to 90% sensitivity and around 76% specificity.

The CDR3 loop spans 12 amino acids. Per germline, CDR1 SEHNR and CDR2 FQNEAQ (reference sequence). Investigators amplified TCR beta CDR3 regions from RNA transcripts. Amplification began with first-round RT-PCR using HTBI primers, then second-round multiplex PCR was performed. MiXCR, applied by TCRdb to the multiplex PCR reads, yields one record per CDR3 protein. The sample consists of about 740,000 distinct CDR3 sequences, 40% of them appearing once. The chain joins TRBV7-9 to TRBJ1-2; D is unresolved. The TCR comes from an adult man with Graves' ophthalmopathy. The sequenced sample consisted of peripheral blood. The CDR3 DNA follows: TGCGCCAGCAGCCTCGGTGGCGATGGCTACACCTTC. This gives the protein CASSLGGDGYTF.